A single sample is the source of the 26 T cell receptor beta chains below, sequenced in a study of cytomegalovirus exposure and HLA in healthy donors. PCR primers comprised 60 Vbeta and 13 Jbeta primers. The table came from immunoSEQ multiplex PCR; TCRdb's copy has only in-frame clones and leaves some out. The table records 160,000 or so clones, about 79% of them present only once. Sequenced sample: PBMCs. Every receptor here comes from a middle-aged man in good health and CMV-seropositive.

V and J are TRBV10-2 and TRBJ2-2, with 9 bases matching TRBD2. The CDR3 contains 15 residues. Trimming cost V 6 bases and J 3 bases; bases outside gene matches: 5. The V gene's germline CDR1 is WSHSY and CDR2 SAAADI. CDR3 coding DNA: TGCGCCAGCAGAATGATAGCGGGGGACACCGGGGAGCTGTTTTTT. Amino acids: CASRMIAGDTGELFF.

This chain joins TRBV2 and TRBJ2-3, with a tentative D call TRBD1 (5 bases). Trimming cost V 3 bases and J 0 bases, with 10 bases left between them. CDR1 and CDR2 (germline): SNHLY, FYNNEI. This CDR3 comprises 15 residues. CDR3 in DNA: TGTGCCAGCAGTGATGAGGACACTAGCACAGATACGCAGTATTTT. Amino acid sequence: CASSDEDTSTDTQYF.

The J gene is TRBJ2-7, the V gene TRBV5-6, with TRBD2 matching over 10 bases. Trimming took 4 bases from V and 0 from J; bases not matched to a gene: 7. CDR1 and CDR2 from the germline V gene are SGHDT and YYEEEE. CDR3 length equals 16 residues. CDR3 protein: CASSRGPSGGSYEQYV. The CDR3 DNA reads TGTGCCAGCAGCCGAGGCCCTAGCGGGGGCTCCTACGAGCAGTACGTC.

The CDR3 coding sequence is TGTGCCAGCAGCTCCGGGACTAGACTCTTCACAGATACGCAGTATTTT. Translation gives CASSSGTRLFTDTQYF. This chain links TRBV5-6 with TRBJ2-3; 8 nucleotides match TRBD2. J gave up 2 bases and V 3 bases, and 8 bases lay outside the gene matches. The CDR3 is 16 amino acids. The V gene's germline CDR1 is SGHDT and CDR2 YYEEEE.

This clone showed up just once. This chain uses TRBV6-5 with TRBJ1-5; TRBD1 might be the D (5 bases). V lost 5 bases, J lost 7 bases, and 12 bases lay in between. There are 13 residues in the CDR3. CDR1 and CDR2 from the germline V gene are MNHEY and SVGAGI. Here the CDR3 DNA reads TGTGCCAGCAGTCCCCAGGGCGACCAGCCCCAGCATTTT. Its protein is CASSPQGDQPQHF.

The V gene is TRBV19, the J gene TRBJ2-3; D is perhaps TRBD1 (6 bases). CDR1 LNHDA and CDR2 SQIVND come from the germline V gene (reference sequence). V lost 1 base and J lost 3, with 14 bases in between. The CDR3 extends over 16 amino acids. The CDR3 DNA sequence: TGTGCCAGTAGTATAGCGTACAGGGACGGAACAGATACGCAGTATTTT. Translating it yields CASSIAYRDGTDTQYF.

The chain recombines TRBV5-1 with TRBJ1-2, with 8 bases that match TRBD1. This CDR3 is 15 amino acids long. The germline V gene encodes CDR1 SGHRS and CDR2 YFSETQ. V was pared by 4 bases and J by 4 bases, with 9 bases of the junction left unmatched. DNA for the CDR3: TGCGCCAGCAGCCAGGACAGGGAGAAGCGCTATGGCTACACCTTC. This codes for CASSQDREKRYGYTF.

The rearrangement uses TRBV6-5 and TRBJ1-4; tentatively, D is TRBD1 (6 bases). Trimming removed 5 bases from V and 6 bases from J, with 13 bases in between. Germline V CDR1 and CDR2: MNHEY, SVGAGI. The CDR3 has 14 amino acids. The DNA of the CDR3 is TGTGCCAGCAGTCACAGGGTTGGGGATGAAAAACTGTTTTTT. Residues: CASSHRVGDEKLFF.

This clone was detected only once. The chain joins TRBV10-2 to TRBJ2-3; 12 bases fit TRBD2. Germline assignment: CDR1 WSHSY and CDR2 SAAADI. V shed 3 bases and J 4 bases; nucleotides not matched to a gene: 5. The CDR3 runs to 16 residues. CDR3 coding DNA: TGCGCCAGCAGTGACTGGACTAGCGGGGATTCAGATACGCAGTATTTT. This translates into CASSDWTSGDSDTQYF.

This chain links TRBV13 with TRBJ2-4; D not certain. Germline CDR1 PRHDT, CDR2 FYEKMQ (reference sequence). V lost 4 bases to trimming and J lost 0 bases, with 7 bases between them. This CDR3 region has 14 residues. This chain's CDR3 is CASSSRLAKNIQYF. For the CDR3, the DNA is TGTGCCAGCAGCTCGCGACTAGCCAAAAACATTCAGTACTTC.

This clone showed up just a few times. The chain couples TRBV19 to TRBJ1-1; a weak D match, TRBD1 (6 bases). The CDR3 runs to 10 residues. CDR1 LNHDA and CDR2 SQIVND come from the germline V gene (reference sequence). Trimming took off 9 bases at V and 7 bases at J, with 9 bases between the two ends. CDR3 nucleotides: TGTGCCAGCGGACAGAATGAAGCTTTCTTT. Residues: CASGQNEAFF.

The chain couples TRBV7-9 to TRBJ1-6, with 8 bases identical to TRBD1. V was clipped by 5 bases and J by 10 bases; unmatched bases: 7. The CDR3 is 14 residues long. CDR1 and CDR2 (germline): SEHNR, FQNEAQ (reference sequence). The DNA of the CDR3 is TGTGCCAGCAGCCCCGGACAGGGCAGCTCACCCCTCCACTTT. The encoded protein is CASSPGQGSSPLHF.

The chain links TRBV2 to TRBJ1-2; the D is unclear. V was trimmed by 6 bases and J by 0 bases, leaving 11 bases between them. CDR1 and CDR2 from the germline V gene are SNHLY and FYNNEI. The CDR3 extends over 14 amino acids. Written as DNA, the CDR3 is TGTGCCAGCAGGAGGACGGGAGCTAACTATGGCTACACCTTC. Its protein is CASRRTGANYGYTF.

The chain uses TRBV5-1 and TRBJ2-7; D possibly corresponds to TRBD1 (6 bases). CDR1 is SGHRS and CDR2 is YFSETQ in the germline V gene. The CDR3 loop spans 14 amino acids. V was trimmed by 0 bases and J by 1 base, leaving 8 bases between them. DNA of the CDR3: TGCGCCAGCAGCTTGGTAGGGGGTTCCTACGAGCAGTACTTC. It codes for CASSLVGGSYEQYF.

The chain is built from TRBV7-2 and TRBJ2-1; perhaps TRBD2 as D (7 bases). CDR3 length: 16 residues. Looked up from germline, CDR1 is SGHTA and CDR2 is FQGNSA. V was trimmed by 3 bases and J by 9 bases, leaving 21 bases between them. The CDR3 reads CASSFEGGLSTREQFF. Written as DNA, the CDR3 is TGTGCCAGCAGCTTTGAGGGGGGACTATCAACTCGTGAGCAGTTCTTC. Supplemented by reference TRBV7-2 and TRBJ2-1, the full variable domain reads GAGVSQSPSNKVTEKGKDVELRCDPISGHTALYWYRQSLGQGLEFLIYFQGNSAPDKSGLPSDRFSAERTGGSVSTLTIQRTQQEDSAVYLCASSFEGGLSTREQFFGPGTRLTVL.

This rearrangement joins TRBV2 to TRBJ1-6; 8 bases match TRBD1. Germline V gene lookup returns CDR1 SNHLY and CDR2 FYNNEI. Losses at the gene ends were 8 bases for V and 3 bases for J; bases not matched to a gene: 9. The CDR3 is 16 amino acids. The DNA for the CDR3 is TGTGCCAGCTGCAAGGACAGGGAGATCTATAATTCACCCCTCCACTTT. It encodes CASCKDREIYNSPLHF.

The chain employs TRBV6-1 and TRBJ2-7; D might be TRBD2 (6 bases). The V end was cut by 1 base, the J end by 4 bases, with 14 bases between. Germline assignment: CDR1 MNHNS and CDR2 SASEGT. The CDR3 runs to 15 residues. CDR3 in amino acids: CASSEDRDFTYEQYV. CDR3 bases: TGTGCCAGCAGTGAAGACCGGGACTTCACATACGAGCAGTACGTC.

The chain has TRBV6-9 and TRBJ2-3, with unresolved D. The CDR3 contains 11 residues. Germline CDR1 and CDR2: MNHGY and SVAAGI. V shed 2 bases and J shed 7 bases, with 4 bases lying between them. CDR3 nucleotide sequence: TGTGCCAGCAGTTATACACATACGCAGTATTTT. It translates to CASSYTHTQYF.

The V and J genes are TRBV11-2 and TRBJ2-7, with 11 bases fitting TRBD2. Trimming removed 2 bases from V and 2 bases from J; junction bases left unmatched: 2. The CDR3 totals 15 residues. In germline, CDR1 is SGHAT, CDR2 FQNNGV. Here the CDR3 reads CASSLTTSGTYEQYV. CDR3 bases: TGTGCCAGCAGCTTAACGACTAGCGGGACCTACGAGCAGTACGTC.

The V gene is TRBV5-6, the J gene TRBJ1-5; D gene uncertain. The length of the CDR3 is 16 residues. The germline V gene has CDR1 SGHDT and CDR2 YYEEEE. The germline V and J ends were trimmed by 2 bases and 2 bases, with 14 bases remaining between them. CDR3 DNA: TGTGCCAGCAGCTTTCGGGGATGGGAAGGCAATCAGCCCCAGCATTTT. This sequence encodes CASSFRGWEGNQPQHF. Full variable domain (outside the CDR3, taken from reference TRBV5-6 and TRBJ1-5): DAGVTQSPTHLIKTRGQQVTLRCSPKSGHDTVSWYQQALGQGPQFIFQYYEEEERQRGNFPDRFSGHQFPNYSSELNVNALLLGDSALYLCASSFRGWEGNQPQHFGDGTRLSIL.

This clone was detected only once. This chain links TRBV2 with TRBJ1-5, with TRBD1 as a possible D gene (5 bases). Germline V gene lookup returns CDR1 SNHLY and CDR2 FYNNEI. Between the trimmed V and J ends, which lost 3 bases and 2 bases, there was a span of 8 bases. The CDR3 sequence is 14 residues long. The CDR3 DNA is TGTGCCAGCAGTGATCCGGGGGGCAATCAGCCCCAGCATTTT. Amino acids: CASSDPGGNQPQHF. Full variable domain (outside the CDR3, taken from reference TRBV2 and TRBJ1-5): EPEVTQTPSHQVTQMGQEVILRCVPISNHLYFYWYRQILGQKVEFLVSFYNNEISEKSEIFDDQFSVERPDGSNFTLKIRSTKLEDSAMYFCASSDPGGNQPQHFGDGTRLSIL.

The chain joins TRBV6-5 to TRBJ1-6, with D possibly being TRBD1 (5 bases). V gave up 5 bases and J gave up 7 bases, with 15 bases separating them. CDR3 size: 15 residues. Germline V gene sequence: CDR1 MNHEY, CDR2 SVGAGI. The CDR3 DNA follows: TGTGCCAGCAGTGCGGGGACGGGAGGAAATTCACCCCTCCACTTT. Its protein product is CASSAGTGGNSPLHF.

This clone was counted once. The J gene is TRBJ2-3, the V gene TRBV5-6; D perhaps matches TRBD1 (6 bases). Germline V lookup: CDR1 SGHDT, CDR2 YYEEEE. The CDR3 sequence is 16 residues long. The V and J ends lost 3 bases and 2 bases respectively, with 16 bases between them. The CDR3 loop reads CASSSLTGLDTDTQYF. The CDR3 coding sequence is TGTGCCAGCAGCTCCCTGACAGGCTTAGACACAGATACGCAGTATTTT.

The sample holds a few counts of this clone. This chain uses TRBV29-1 with TRBJ2-1; the match to TRBD2 covers 10 bases. Germline CDR1 SQVTM, CDR2 ANQGSEA. Trimming removed 1 base from V and 0 bases from J; junction bases left unmatched: 9. The CDR3 contains 18 residues. CDR3 bases: TGCAGCGTTGAAGGGAAGGTAGCGGGAGGTAGCTCCTACAATGAGCAGTTCTTC. Its protein is CSVEGKVAGGSSYNEQFF.

The rearrangement links TRBV6-1 to TRBJ2-1, with 9 bases aligning to TRBD2. The CDR3 length is 15 residues. Germline CDR1 is MNHNS and CDR2 is SASEGT. The V segment lost 4 bases and the J segment 4 bases; nucleotides outside the gene matches: 5. In DNA form, the CDR3 reads TGTGCCAGCAGTGCGCGGGGGGGGACTTACAATGAGCAGTTCTTC. The encoded protein is CASSARGGTYNEQFF.

The chain joins TRBV9 to TRBJ2-1; TRBD2 agrees at 10 bases. The V gene end was trimmed by 7 bases and the J gene end by 9 bases; junction bases not matched to a gene: 10. This CDR3 is built from 14 residues. Germline assignment: CDR1 SGDLS and CDR2 YYNGEE. This chain's CDR3 is CASDSGGERGEQFF. Here the CDR3 DNA reads TGTGCCAGCGACAGCGGGGGGGAACGGGGTGAGCAGTTCTTC.